Following are 2 T cell receptor beta chains from one sample sequenced in a study of radiotherapy plus CTLA-4 blockade in lung cancer. Produced via immunoSEQ multiplex PCR; TCRdb's table is partial and in-frame only. The sample has about 73,000 clones; roughly 84% are singletons. The specimen comprised peripheral blood, sampled from a patient treated with radiotherapy plus ipilimumab. These receptors all come from a human donor with non-small cell lung cancer that progressed on radiotherapy plus ipilimumab.

The CDR3 sequence: CASSLSTATNEKLFF. CDR3 DNA: TGTGCCAGCAGCTTATCGACTGCAACTAATGAAAAACTGTTTTTT. The V and J genes are TRBV7-2 and TRBJ1-4, with D unclear. The V gene lost 2 bases and the J gene lost 0 bases, with 7 bases spanning the gap. Germline V CDR1 and CDR2: SGHTA, FQGNSA. The CDR3 sequence is 15 residues long.

This chain connects TRBV5-1 to TRBJ2-1, with 9 positions matching TRBD2. Germline V gives CDR1 SGHRS, CDR2 YFSETQ. The CDR3 is made up of 14 amino acids. The junction had 11 bases not matched to a gene; V was cut back by 6 bases and J by 10 bases. This CDR3 reads CASTGGRAFREQFF. The CDR3 DNA is TGCGCCAGCACGGGCGGGAGGGCCTTCCGGGAGCAGTTCTTC.